This entry describes one T cell receptor beta chain. Its antigen is currently unknown. The entry originates in a study of T cell responses to AZD1222 COVID-19 vaccine. Whole-study results and caveats: Only a handful of AZD1222 recipients tested seropositive at baseline. Spike-specific TCR breadth and depth went up after people got two AZD1222 doses. Clonal diversity was possibly underestimated, and white British individuals and females predominated among donors.

This table comes from immunoSEQ multiplex PCR, and its TCRdb copy is limited to in-frame clones, with some not included. Here the sample spans more than 95,000 clones, 85% to 95% being singletons. Pooling was applied to second doses at about 4 or about 12 weeks. V was cut by 10 bases and J by 1 base, with 13 bases left in between. CDR3 length equals 13 residues. The germline CDR1 and CDR2 sequences are MDHEN and SYDVKM. This clonotype was obtained from an adult who received the AZD1222 COVID-19 vaccine. This sample comprised peripheral blood, obtained 28 days after the second AZD1222 dose. This sequence joins TRBV28 and TRBJ1-2; weak D call: TRBD1 (5 bases). CDR3 nucleotide sequence: TGTGCCACTTGGGACGGAATTAACTATGGCTACACCTTC. It specifies CATWDGINYGYTF.